This T cell receptor (beta chain) is drawn from a study of T cells after yellow fever vaccination. This clonotype was picked up many times. TCRdb recomputed calls from the 5' RACE reads with MiXCR, one row per CDR3 protein. Of hundreds of thousands of distinct CDR3 sequences listed, 10% to 15% are singletons. This receptor was obtained from a young man who received the YFV17D yellow fever vaccine. Sequenced material: PBMCs, taken on the day of the yellow fever booster vaccination.

This CDR3 is CAISESSGLAKNIQYF. The CDR3 DNA reads as TGTGCCATCAGTGAGTCCTCAGGATTAGCCAAAAACATTCAGTACTTC. The chain recombines TRBV10-3 with TRBJ2-4; D unresolved. V lost 0 bases, J lost 0 bases, and 9 bases lay in between. This CDR3 spans 16 amino acids. The germline V gene encodes CDR1 ENHRY and CDR2 SYGVKD.